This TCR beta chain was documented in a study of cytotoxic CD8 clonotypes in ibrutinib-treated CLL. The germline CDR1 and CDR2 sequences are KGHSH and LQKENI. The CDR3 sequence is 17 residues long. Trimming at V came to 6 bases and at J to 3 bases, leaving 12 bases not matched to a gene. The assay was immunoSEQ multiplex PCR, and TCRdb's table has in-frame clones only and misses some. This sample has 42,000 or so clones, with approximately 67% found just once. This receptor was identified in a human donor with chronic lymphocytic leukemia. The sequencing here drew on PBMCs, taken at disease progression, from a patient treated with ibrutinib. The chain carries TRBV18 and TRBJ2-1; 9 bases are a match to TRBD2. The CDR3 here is CASSPDLGREGYNEQFF. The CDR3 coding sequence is TGTGCCAGCTCGCCAGATCTAGGGCGGGAGGGCTACAATGAGCAGTTCTTC. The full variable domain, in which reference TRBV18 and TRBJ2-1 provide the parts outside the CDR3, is NAGVMQNPRHLVRRRGQEARLRCSPMKGHSHVYWYRQLPEEGLKFMVYLQKENIIDESGMPKERFSAEFPKEGPSILRIQQVVRGDSAAYFCASSPDLGREGYNEQFFGPGTRLTVL.